This T cell receptor beta chain was retrieved from a study of blood T cells in healthy people across ages (dated by TCRdb to the mid-2010s). Study-wide context: Template switching captured roughly one uniquely barcoded TCR beta cDNA molecule per two T cells in model experiments. To track age-related changes in TCR beta repertoire diversity, the study relied on deep sequencing normalized with unique cDNA molecular identifiers. Using the same blood draw, the study looked at two additional independent replicas of 1 million unique cDNA reads for two donors, one aged 18 to 30 and the other aged 80 or older. Donors were grouped into four age groups: young (average roughly 16 years), middle-aged (39), aged (approximately 67) and long-lived (about 82). Donors of different ages were randomly distributed across sequencing lanes to avoid experimental bias.

Here is what the overall study found, with its caveats: The percentage of naive T cells measured by flow cytometry correlated strongly with observed TCR beta diversity. Estimates of total diversity based on one million sequenced T cells were regarded as lower bounds and as underestimates. Because donor CMV infection status was unknown, age-related changes in expanded clonotypes were potentially confounded. The long-lived group showed more naive CD4+ T cells, fewer expanded clones and increased TCR diversity than the aged group, suggesting age selection. Because profiling used bulk unsorted PBMCs, naive and antigen-experienced compartments could not be compared conclusively. As age increased, observed TCR beta diversity per million T cells dropped in a roughly linear way, and a significant reduction was already evident by age 40.

Libraries were constructed by 5' RACE. TCRdb records Illumina HiSeq 2500 as the sequencer. The second PCR ran for roughly 6 to 11 cycles and used a J-beta primer mix along with a sample-barcoded 5' primer. A unique molecular identifier was introduced onto each TCR beta cDNA molecule by a template-switch 5' adaptor carrying 12 random nucleotides. At least 2.5 million CDR3-containing paired-end reads were obtained from each sample. First-strand cDNA was synthesized from all RNA with the Mint cDNA synthesis kit, primed by a TRBC-specific oligonucleotide. Following uracil-DNA glycosylase treatment, a first 18-cycle PCR with universal primers M1SS and BC2_uni_R was performed on all cDNA. Per the authors' processing: Normalization of each sample was performed by random selection of 1 million high-quality reads, each carrying a distinct molecular identifier. Reads sharing molecular identifiers were discarded rather than binned into consensus sequences. CDR3 identification, clonotype clustering and error correction used MiTCR with a Q25 quality threshold and the strictest error-elimination algorithm. A nonparametric unseen species model with Euler transformation was used to estimate a lower bound on total TCR beta diversity. TCRdb applied fastp at Q25 and MiXCR to the public reads, then kept only in-frame beta chains. Identical CDR3 proteins give one entry, which carries the most common genes and DNA. It is TCRdb's table, rather than the study itself, that gives the V and J calls and clone size. The sample includes over 700,000 distinct CDR3 sequences, with roughly 53% observed a single time. Around 40% of the sample is taken by the ten largest.

The 40 or so donors, aged about 6 to 100 years, were systemically healthy Caucasian individuals from Russia. Roughly 10 milliliters of peripheral blood were drawn from each donor into EDTA-treated Vacutainer tubes. Ficoll-Paque density-gradient centrifugation was used to isolate PBMCs, with at least 6 million per sample. Total RNA was extracted from PBMCs with Trizol reagent, with at least 6 micrograms obtained per sample. For every donor, flow cytometry on a PBMC aliquot measured the percentage of naive CD45RAhigh/CD27high T cells. This clonotype was recorded a few times. There is no known antigen for this receptor. Base qualities are not provided; no much larger clone lies one nucleotide away. The junction shows trimming of 6 bases on V and 2 bases on J, and the gene matches do not reach 6 bases of it. Based on the germline V gene, the CDR1 and CDR2 sequences are SQVTM and ANQGSEA. Inclusive of the bounding cysteine and phenylalanine, the CDR3 is 13 residues long. The DNA shown is the 39-base CDR3, in frame from base 1.

The sequence was collected from a man at least 80 years old in good health. The chain couples TRBV29-1 to TRBJ2-7; TRBD1 fits 8 bases in the junction. The source material was blood. At the DNA level, the sequence is TGCAGCGTGGTAAACAGGGGGACCTACGAGCAGTACTTC. The resulting protein is CSVVNRGTYEQYF.